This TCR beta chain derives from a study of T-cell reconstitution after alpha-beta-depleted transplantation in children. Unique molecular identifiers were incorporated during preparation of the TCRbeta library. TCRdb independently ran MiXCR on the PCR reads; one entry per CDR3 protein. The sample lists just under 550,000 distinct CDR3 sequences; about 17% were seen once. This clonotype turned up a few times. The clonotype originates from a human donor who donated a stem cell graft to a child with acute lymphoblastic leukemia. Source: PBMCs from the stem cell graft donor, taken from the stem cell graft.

CDR3 nucleotide sequence: TGCAGCGTTGATGGACGAAACTACAATGAGCAGTTCTTC. It encodes CSVDGRNYNEQFF. The chain is built from TRBV29-1 and TRBJ2-1; D is unresolved. Trimming shortened V by 3 bases and J by 3 bases, and 9 bases separated the two germline ends. Germline V gene sequence: CDR1 SQVTM, CDR2 ANQGSEA. The CDR3 sequence is 13 residues long.